These T cell receptor beta chains were read from a single sample in a study of blood T cells in healthy people across ages. TCRdb passed the 5' RACE reads through MiXCR, listing each CDR3 protein once. Of 760,000 or so distinct CDR3 sequences in the sample, more than 20% were seen once. These records were also assigned to another study, of T cells of mothers and their children.

Sequenced material: blood. All receptors derive from a boy between 10 and 17 years old in good health. Each CDR3 is given with its conserved first and last residue. A D gene is named only where the DNA matches it firmly. Clone size is shown for a subset of rows, as once, few, many or a class of expanded clone.

D gene: .
V gene: TRBV6-6
clone size: .
J gene: TRBJ1-5
CDR3 DNA: TGTGCCAGCAGTTACCAGGACCCGACTCGCAATCAGCCCCAGCATTTT
CDR3 protein: CASSYQDPTRNQPQHF

D gene: TRBD2
V gene: TRBV11-2
clone size: .
J gene: TRBJ2-3
CDR3 DNA: TGTGCCAGCAGCTCTAGCGGCCAGACCACAGATACGCAGTATTTT
CDR3 protein: CASSSSGQTTDTQYF

D gene: .
V gene: TRBV5-1
clone size: .
J gene: TRBJ2-7
CDR3 DNA: TGCGCCAGCAGCTCGGACGGCTTATCCCTTTCGGAGCAGTACTTC
CDR3 protein: CASSSDGLSLSEQYF

D gene: .
V gene: TRBV7-9
clone size: once
J gene: TRBJ2-1
CDR3 DNA: TGTGCCAGCAGCTTTGAAGGGCCCCAAGATGAGCAGTTCTTC
CDR3 protein: CASSFEGPQDEQFF

D gene: .
V gene: TRBV5-1
clone size: few
J gene: TRBJ1-2
CDR3 DNA: TGCGCCAGCAGCTTGGACCCCTACAGCTATGGCTACACCTTC
CDR3 protein: CASSLDPYSYGYTF

D gene: TRBD2
V gene: TRBV2
clone size: .
J gene: TRBJ2-3
CDR3 DNA: TGTGCCAGCACTAGGACTAGCGGCCTACGCGATACGCAGTGTTTT
CDR3 protein: CASTRTSGLRDTQCF

D gene: .
V gene: TRBV20-1
clone size: .
J gene: TRBJ2-7
CDR3 DNA: TGCAGTGCTAGCTCCGACCCCCGACCCTACGAGCAGTACTTC
CDR3 protein: CSASSDPRPYEQYF

D gene: TRBD2
V gene: TRBV20-1
clone size: .
J gene: TRBJ2-1
CDR3 DNA: TGCAGTGCTAGAGGGGAAAGCGGGAGGGCCCTTTCCTACAATGAGCAGTTCTTC
CDR3 protein: CSARGESGRALSYNEQFF

D gene: .
V gene: TRBV10-3
clone size: few
J gene: TRBJ2-5
CDR3 DNA: TGTGCCATCAGATCTAGATCGGGGGAGACCCAGTACTTC
CDR3 protein: CAIRSRSGETQYF

D gene: .
V gene: TRBV3-1
clone size: few
J gene: TRBJ2-5
CDR3 DNA: TGTGCCAGCAGCCATCCGGGGGCCGCGAAAGAGACCCAGTACTTC
CDR3 protein: CASSHPGAAKETQYF

D gene: .
V gene: TRBV5-6
clone size: few
J gene: TRBJ2-1
CDR3 DNA: TGTGCCAGTAGCTTGGACGGGCTAGTTTACAATGAGCAGTTCTTC
CDR3 protein: CASSLDGLVYNEQFF

D gene: TRBD1
V gene: TRBV2
clone size: few
J gene: TRBJ2-1
CDR3 DNA: TGTGCCAGCTCTAGACAGGGGGCGGGTTATGATGAGCAGTTCTTC
CDR3 protein: CASSRQGAGYDEQFF

D gene: TRBD2
V gene: TRBV6-6
clone size: few
J gene: TRBJ2-1
CDR3 DNA: TGTGCCAGCAGTTCCCGACTAGCTGGGTCCTACAATGAGCAGTTCTTC
CDR3 protein: CASSSRLAGSYNEQFF

D gene: .
V gene: TRBV5-1
clone size: few
J gene: TRBJ1-5
CDR3 DNA: TGCGCCAGCAGCTTGGAAGGGCTTAGCAATCAGCCCCAGCATTTT
CDR3 protein: CASSLEGLSNQPQHF

D gene: TRBD2
V gene: TRBV15
clone size: few
J gene: TRBJ2-7
CDR3 DNA: TGTGCCACCAGCAGAGAAGGACTAGCGCACGAGCAGTACTTC
CDR3 protein: CATSREGLAHEQYF

D gene: .
V gene: TRBV5-1
clone size: few
J gene: TRBJ1-2
CDR3 DNA: TGCGCCAGCAGCTTGGAGTCAGGAGACTATGGCTACACCTTC
CDR3 protein: CASSLESGDYGYTF

D gene: .
V gene: TRBV29-1
clone size: few
J gene: TRBJ2-7
CDR3 DNA: TGCAGCGTTGAAATTAGCTACGAGCAGTACTTC
CDR3 protein: CSVEISYEQYF

D gene: TRBD2
V gene: TRBV12-3/TRBV12-4
clone size: many
J gene: TRBJ2-5
CDR3 DNA: TGTGCCAGCAGTCCGAGGACTAGCGGGAGTGGAGAGACCCAGTACTTC
CDR3 protein: CASSPRTSGSGETQYF

D gene: .
V gene: TRBV7-3
clone size: .
J gene: TRBJ2-3
CDR3 DNA: TGTGCCAGCAGCTTAATCGGCTACTCCTCCACAGATACGCAGTATTTT
CDR3 protein: CASSLIGYSSTDTQYF

D gene: .
V gene: TRBV12-3/TRBV12-4
clone size: .
J gene: TRBJ2-5
CDR3 DNA: TGTGCCAGCAGTTTTGGGGTTCCGCTCCGGGAGACCCAGTACTTC
CDR3 protein: CASSFGVPLRETQYF

D gene: TRBD1
V gene: TRBV9
clone size: few
J gene: TRBJ2-5
CDR3 DNA: TGTGCCAGCAGCGTTGGGACAGCCGAGCGGGAGACCCAGTACTTC
CDR3 protein: CASSVGTAERETQYF

D gene: .
V gene: TRBV7-9
clone size: many
J gene: TRBJ2-3
CDR3 DNA: TGTGCCAGCAGCGCTAGCACAGATACGCAGTATTTT
CDR3 protein: CASSASTDTQYF

D gene: .
V gene: TRBV29-1
clone size: .
J gene: TRBJ1-1
CDR3 DNA: TGCAGCGTTCCTCGGGACATGATGAACACTGAAGCTTTCTTT
CDR3 protein: CSVPRDMMNTEAFF

D gene: TRBD1
V gene: TRBV10-2
clone size: few
J gene: TRBJ2-7
CDR3 DNA: TGCGCCAGCAGTGACCCGGGACAGGGGGAGTCCGAGCAGTACTTC
CDR3 protein: CASSDPGQGESEQYF

D gene: TRBD2
V gene: TRBV10-3
clone size: .
J gene: TRBJ2-5
CDR3 DNA: TGTGCCATCAGTGAGTCACTAGCGGGGGGGCGAGAAGAGACCCAGTACTTC
CDR3 protein: CAISESLAGGREETQYF

D gene: TRBD1
V gene: TRBV20-1
clone size: few
J gene: TRBJ2-7
CDR3 DNA: TGCAGTGCTAGGTTCGTGCAGGGGGCTCCCTACGAGCAGTACTTC
CDR3 protein: CSARFVQGAPYEQYF

D gene: TRBD2
V gene: TRBV3-1
clone size: few
J gene: TRBJ2-5
CDR3 DNA: TGTGCCAGCAGCCAAGATATGACGGGAGGAAAGACCCAGTACTTC
CDR3 protein: CASSQDMTGGKTQYF

D gene: TRBD2
V gene: TRBV7-3
clone size: few
J gene: TRBJ2-1
CDR3 DNA: TGTGCCAGCAGCTTAACCGTAGGACTAGCGCTGGGGAATGAGCAGTTCTTC
CDR3 protein: CASSLTVGLALGNEQFF

D gene: TRBD2
V gene: TRBV7-8
clone size: .
J gene: TRBJ2-4
CDR3 DNA: TGTGCCAGCAGCCTTCAGGGACTAGCGGGAGGGCAGCGAAACATTCAGTACTTC
CDR3 protein: CASSLQGLAGGQRNIQYF

D gene: TRBD2
V gene: TRBV28
clone size: few
J gene: TRBJ2-7
CDR3 DNA: TGTGCCAGCAGCTGGGCGACTAGCGCCTCCTACGAGCAGTACTTC
CDR3 protein: CASSWATSASYEQYF

D gene: TRBD2
V gene: TRBV6-5
clone size: few
J gene: TRBJ2-1
CDR3 DNA: TGTGCCAGCACCCTAGCGGGGGCCGGGAACGAGCAGTTCTTC
CDR3 protein: CASTLAGAGNEQFF

D gene: TRBD1
V gene: TRBV28
clone size: many
J gene: TRBJ2-5
CDR3 DNA: TGTGCCAGCAGTCCACGACAGGGGTTCGGGTCCCAGTACTTC
CDR3 protein: CASSPRQGFGSQYF

D gene: .
V gene: TRBV29-1
clone size: few
J gene: TRBJ1-1
CDR3 DNA: TGCAGCTCACGGCAGGGCTTGGGCACTGAAGCTTTCTTT
CDR3 protein: CSSRQGLGTEAFF

D gene: .
V gene: TRBV6-6
clone size: few
J gene: TRBJ1-5
CDR3 DNA: TGTGCCAGCAGTACCGACACGTATAGCAATCAGCCCCAGCATTTT
CDR3 protein: CASSTDTYSNQPQHF

D gene: TRBD1
V gene: TRBV7-3
clone size: many
J gene: TRBJ1-2
CDR3 DNA: TGTGCCAGCAGCGCTCCGGGACAGGGTGGCTACACCTTC
CDR3 protein: CASSAPGQGGYTF

D gene: .
V gene: TRBV5-6
clone size: .
J gene: TRBJ2-7
CDR3 DNA: TGTGCCAGCAGCTGGTACTCCTCGGGCCCGGGTCAATTAAGGAAGGAGCAGTACTTC
CDR3 protein: CASSWYSSGPGQLRKEQYF

D gene: TRBD1
V gene: TRBV6-5
clone size: few
J gene: TRBJ2-3
CDR3 DNA: TGTGCCAGCAGAAAGACAGGGGACACAGATACGCAGTATTTT
CDR3 protein: CASRKTGDTDTQYF

D gene: .
V gene: TRBV15
clone size: few
J gene: TRBJ2-7
CDR3 DNA: TGTGCCACCAGTGGACGATCCTACGAGCAGTACTTC
CDR3 protein: CATSGRSYEQYF

D gene: .
V gene: TRBV7-2
clone size: few
J gene: TRBJ2-3
CDR3 DNA: TGTGCCAGCAGCTCAGGGGGGGGCACGCGCACAGATACGCAGTATTTT
CDR3 protein: CASSSGGGTRTDTQYF

D gene: TRBD1
V gene: TRBV11-2
clone size: .
J gene: TRBJ2-2
CDR3 DNA: TGTGCCAGCAGCTTCCGGACAGGGGGATCTTCCGGGGAGCTGTTTTTT
CDR3 protein: CASSFRTGGSSGELFF

D gene: .
V gene: TRBV7-3
clone size: .
J gene: TRBJ1-2
CDR3 DNA: TGTGCCAGCAGCTTAATTCCCGGCTCGGACGGCTACACCTTC
CDR3 protein: CASSLIPGSDGYTF

D gene: .
V gene: TRBV5-1
clone size: few
J gene: TRBJ1-1
CDR3 DNA: TGCGCCAGCAGCTTGGACAGGGCGAACACTGAAGCTTTCTTT
CDR3 protein: CASSLDRANTEAFF

D gene: .
V gene: TRBV9
clone size: few
J gene: TRBJ2-6
CDR3 DNA: TGTGCCAGCAGCGTAGCTCGGAGGGCCTCTGGGGCCAACGTCCTGACTTTC
CDR3 protein: CASSVARRASGANVLTF

D gene: .
V gene: TRBV7-3
clone size: few
J gene: TRBJ2-2
CDR3 DNA: TGTGCCAGCGGATCCCCTACCGGGGAGCTGTTTTTT
CDR3 protein: CASGSPTGELFF

D gene: .
V gene: TRBV28
clone size: many
J gene: TRBJ2-1
CDR3 DNA: TGTGCCAGCAGTTTGTCTAGTAATGAGCAGTTCTTC
CDR3 protein: CASSLSSNEQFF

D gene: .
V gene: TRBV2
clone size: few
J gene: TRBJ2-2
CDR3 DNA: TGTGCCAGCATTCGCGGCAGGGCCACCGGGGAGCTGTTTTTT
CDR3 protein: CASIRGRATGELFF

D gene: .
V gene: TRBV6-2/TRBV6-3
clone size: .
J gene: TRBJ1-2
CDR3 DNA: TGTGCCAGCAGTTCCGCCGGGACCACTTCCGTGGATGGCTACACCTTC
CDR3 protein: CASSSAGTTSVDGYTF

D gene: TRBD2
V gene: TRBV7-3
clone size: few
J gene: TRBJ2-7
CDR3 DNA: TGTGCCAGCAGCTTAACCGGGGGGGGCGACGAGCAGTACTTC
CDR3 protein: CASSLTGGGDEQYF

D gene: .
V gene: TRBV7-9
clone size: .
J gene: TRBJ2-5
CDR3 DNA: TGTGCCAGCAGCTCACGGACTACTCAAGAGACCCAGTACTTC
CDR3 protein: CASSSRTTQETQYF

D gene: TRBD1
V gene: TRBV6-6
clone size: few
J gene: TRBJ2-1
CDR3 DNA: TGTGCCAGCAGTTACAACAGGGGCTCCTACAATGAGCAGTTCTTC
CDR3 protein: CASSYNRGSYNEQFF

D gene: .
V gene: TRBV27
clone size: few
J gene: TRBJ1-1
CDR3 DNA: TGTGCCAGCAGTACCCGGGACAAGTCGTACACTGAAGCTTTCTTT
CDR3 protein: CASSTRDKSYTEAFF

D gene: TRBD1
V gene: TRBV20-1
clone size: .
J gene: TRBJ1-4
CDR3 DNA: TGCAGTGCTGGACAGGGGGGCCTTAATGAAAAACTGTTTTTT
CDR3 protein: CSAGQGGLNEKLFF

D gene: .
V gene: TRBV3-1
clone size: .
J gene: TRBJ2-5
CDR3 DNA: TGTGCCAGCAGCCAAGAGGGGGTAGGACCTCAAGAGACCCAGTACTTC
CDR3 protein: CASSQEGVGPQETQYF

D gene: .
V gene: TRBV5-6
clone size: few
J gene: TRBJ2-5
CDR3 DNA: TGTGCCAGCAGCCTGATTTCCAACACGTACCAAGAGACCCAGTACTTC
CDR3 protein: CASSLISNTYQETQYF

D gene: .
V gene: TRBV2
clone size: .
J gene: TRBJ1-5
CDR3 DNA: TGTGCCACCGGGGACGCCAGCAATCAGCCCCAGCATTTT
CDR3 protein: CATGDASNQPQHF

D gene: .
V gene: TRBV7-7
clone size: .
J gene: TRBJ2-3
CDR3 DNA: TGTGCCAGCAGCTTAGAATTGGGGACAGATACGCAGTATTTT
CDR3 protein: CASSLELGTDTQYF

D gene: .
V gene: TRBV27
clone size: .
J gene: TRBJ1-1
CDR3 DNA: TGTGCCAGCAGTTTAGGAGGGGGGACGAACACTGAAGCTTTCTTT
CDR3 protein: CASSLGGGTNTEAFF

D gene: .
V gene: TRBV25-1
clone size: few
J gene: TRBJ1-2
CDR3 DNA: TGTGCCAGCAGTGAATATAGAGGTACTAACTATGGCTACACCTTC
CDR3 protein: CASSEYRGTNYGYTF

D gene: TRBD2
V gene: TRBV24-1
clone size: few
J gene: TRBJ2-3
CDR3 DNA: TGTGCCACCAGTGATCCCTCCGGGACCCGGGGGGGAGATACGCAGTATTTT
CDR3 protein: CATSDPSGTRGGDTQYF

D gene: .
V gene: TRBV5-1
clone size: .
J gene: TRBJ2-5
CDR3 DNA: TGCGCCAGCAGCTTGGAAGTTAACGATCCCTCGGAGACCCAGTACTTC
CDR3 protein: CASSLEVNDPSETQYF